The 27 T cell receptor beta chains given below trace back to one sample, sequenced in a study of human thymus T cells. The study used thymus tissue resected during corrective heart surgery. Profiling relied on immunoSEQ multiplex PCR, and the TCRdb table lists in-frame clones only, not all of them. The data hold 100,000 to 150,000 clones, with around 94% observed a single time. The specimen sequenced was thymus tissue. The receptor set was obtained from a boy under two years old with a congenital heart defect but otherwise immunologically healthy.

The genes are TRBV5-4 and TRBJ1-1; 8 bases align to TRBD1. Trimming cost V 3 bases and J 8 bases; bases outside gene matches: 9. The CDR3 has 14 residues. Germline loops: CDR1 SGHNT, CDR2 YYREEE (reference sequence). The CDR3 nucleotides are TGTGCCAGCAGCTCCTCCCGACAGGGGACAGAAGCTTTCTTT. Protein sequence: CASSSSRQGTEAFF.

The chain carries TRBV5-1 and TRBJ2-1; 10 nucleotides align to TRBD2. The CDR3 loop spans 16 amino acids. The germline gives CDR1 SGHRS, CDR2 YFSETQ. With V trimmed by 4 bases and J by 4 bases, 8 bases remained unmatched. The CDR3 DNA reads TGCGCCAGCAGCCCCCGGACTAGCGGAGATTACAATGAGCAGTTCTTC. It is translated as CASSPRTSGDYNEQFF.

This chain joins TRBV19 and TRBJ1-2; tentatively, D is TRBD1 (5 bases). Germline assignment: CDR1 LNHDA and CDR2 SQIVND (reference sequence). V lost 5 bases and J 8 bases, leaving 15 bases between the germline ends. The CDR3 extends over 13 amino acids. The CDR3 DNA reads TGTGCCAGTAGTCTCGGAGGGGACGGAGGCTACACCTTC. Amino acids: CASSLGGDGGYTF.

This chain connects TRBV6-1 to TRBJ2-1, with TRBD1 matching 9 bases. Germline V gene sequence: CDR1 MNHNS, CDR2 SASEGT. V shed 3 bases, J shed 6 bases, and the junction held 18 bases outside the gene matches. This CDR3 contains 19 residues. The CDR3, as DNA: TGTGCCAGCAGTGACGGGACAGGGCCCATCCCCCCTGGGCCCAATGAGCAGTTCTTC. Its translation is CASSDGTGPIPPGPNEQFF.

This rearrangement joins TRBV4-3 to TRBJ2-2, with D maybe TRBD2 (5 bases). CDR1 is LGHNA and CDR2 is YSLEER in the germline V gene. The CDR3 runs 14 residues. V lost 0 bases to trimming and J lost 7 bases, with 9 bases between them. The CDR3 sequence is CASSQEARGGELFF. The CDR3 nucleotides read TGCGCCAGCAGCCAAGAAGCCCGGGGCGGGGAGCTGTTTTTT.

The genes are TRBV5-4 and TRBJ2-7; TRBD1 aligns across 9 bases. This CDR3 region has 14 residues. V shed 2 bases, J shed 7 bases, and the junction held 7 bases outside the gene matches. Germline lookup yields CDR1 SGHNT and CDR2 YYREEE (reference sequence). The CDR3 DNA reads TGTGCCAGCAGCTTCCCGGGGGACAGGGAGGAGCAGTACTTC. This codes for CASSFPGDREEQYF.

The CDR3 DNA is TGTGCTAGTGGTTTGTGCCTGTTCAGGGGGAGATATCAGCCCCAGCATTTT. This codes for CASGLCLFRGRYQPQHF. This sequence joins TRBV12-5 and TRBJ1-5; 7 bases are shared with TRBD1. CDR1 is LGHNT and CDR2 is FRNRAP in the germline V gene. The junction had 12 bases not matched to a gene; V was cut back by 2 bases and J by 5 bases. The length of the CDR3 is 17 residues.

The rearrangement links TRBV19 to TRBJ1-5, with TRBD1 matching over 9 bases. The CDR3 has 15 amino acids. Germline V gene lookup returns CDR1 LNHDA and CDR2 SQIVND (reference sequence). V lost 4 bases and J lost 4; bases outside the gene matches: 5. CDR3 bases: TGTGCCAGTAGTACGGACAGGGGCCCTAATCAGCCCCAGCATTTT. Translating it yields CASSTDRGPNQPQHF.

The chain joins TRBV28 to TRBJ2-7; 14 positions agree with TRBD2. V lost 3 bases to trimming and J lost 3 bases; unmatched junction nucleotides: 10. The CDR3 spans 18 residues. In germline, CDR1 is MDHEN, CDR2 SYDVKM. The CDR3 reads CASSLTSGGAMDIYEQYF. CDR3 coding DNA: TGTGCCAGCAGTTTGACTAGCGGGGGGGCCATGGATATCTACGAGCAGTACTTC.

The chain is built from TRBV6-8 and TRBJ2-3; 9 nucleotides align to TRBD2. Trimming cost V 2 bases and J 0 bases; bases outside gene matches: 6. This CDR3 comprises 17 residues. Germline values: CDR1 MNHGY, CDR2 SAAAGT. This CDR3 reads CASSYPSGGTSTDTQYF. Here the CDR3 DNA reads TGTGCCAGCAGTTACCCCAGCGGGGGGACTAGCACAGATACGCAGTATTTT.

The V and J genes are TRBV5-1 and TRBJ2-7; TRBD1 agrees at 10 bases. Germline-derived CDR1 and CDR2 are SGHRS and YFSETQ. This CDR3 is 15 amino acids long. V lost 1 base and J lost 4; bases outside the gene matches: 5. DNA of the CDR3: TGCGCCAGCAGCTTGAGGGGGACAGGGGTTTACGAGCAGTACTTC. It encodes CASSLRGTGVYEQYF.

V usage is TRBV7-9 and J usage is TRBJ2-3, with D possibly being TRBD1 or TRBD2 (5 bases each). Trimming shortened V by 1 base and J by 2 bases, and 7 bases separated the two germline ends. The CDR3 is 14 residues long. Germline CDR1 is SEHNR and CDR2 is FQNEAQ (reference sequence). The CDR3 here is CASSLGGPTDTQYF. The CDR3 DNA reads as TGTGCCAGCAGCTTAGGGGGACCCACAGATACGCAGTATTTT.

The rearrangement uses TRBV4-3 and TRBJ2-3, with a tentative D call TRBD2 (7 bases). V dropped 0 bases and J dropped 6 bases, with 19 bases sitting between them. CDR1 and CDR2 (germline): LGHNA, YSLEER. This CDR3 is 17 amino acids long. In nucleotides, the CDR3 is TGCGCCAGCAGCCAAGATCGGGCGGGGGCGGGGTTGGATACGCAGTATTTT. It is translated as CASSQDRAGAGLDTQYF.

The V gene is TRBV21-1, the J gene TRBJ1-1; whether TRBD1, the table's D call, matches the DNA was not checked. TRBV21-1 is recorded as a pseudogene. The CDR3 runs 17 residues. The CDR3 coding sequence is TGTGCCAGCAGCAAAAAAAATAAGGACAGGGGGAACACTGAAGCTTTCTTT. This codes for CASSKKNKDRGNTEAFF.

V gene TRBV27 combines with J gene TRBJ2-5; D is unclear. V lost 8 bases, J lost 1 base, and 17 bases lay in between. Germline V gene lookup returns CDR1 MNHEY and CDR2 SMNVEV (reference sequence). CDR3 length: 15 amino acids. The CDR3 is CASGLDPGSQETQYF. The DNA for the CDR3 is TGTGCCAGCGGGCTAGATCCCGGATCCCAAGAGACCCAGTACTTC.

This clone has just one count. This chain uses TRBV5-5 with TRBJ2-3, with D maybe TRBD1 (6 bases). The germline gives CDR1 SGHKS, CDR2 YYEKEE (reference sequence). The CDR3 loop spans 12 amino acids. Trimming stripped 4 bases from V and 5 bases from J, with 8 bases between. DNA for the CDR3: TGTGCCAGCAGCACCAGGGGAGATACGCAGTATTTT. Translating gives CASSTRGDTQYF.

J is TRBJ2-3 and V is TRBV6-4; D is unclear. The CDR3 covers 13 residues. V shed 8 bases and J shed 0 bases, with 9 bases lying between them. Germline V gives CDR1 MRHNA, CDR2 SNTAGT. DNA of the CDR3: TGTGCCAGCCGAAATTACAGCACAGATACGCAGTATTTT. As protein: CASRNYSTDTQYF.

The chain uses TRBV4-1 and TRBJ1-1; TRBD1 is a possible D gene (6 bases). The germline V and J ends were trimmed by 0 bases and 8 bases, with 7 bases remaining between them. The CDR3 loop spans 12 amino acids. CDR1 and CDR2 (germline): MGHRA, YSYEKL. The CDR3 is CASSQDGTEAFF. As DNA, the CDR3 is TGCGCCAGCAGCCAAGACGGGACAGAAGCTTTCTTT.

Here the CDR3 reads CASSEADRTSYEQYF. CDR3 in DNA: TGTGCCAGCAGTGAAGCCGACAGGACCTCCTACGAGCAGTACTTC. V usage is TRBV6-1 and J usage is TRBJ2-7; D perhaps matches TRBD1 (6 bases). The germline V gene encodes CDR1 MNHNS and CDR2 SASEGT. CDR3 length equals 15 residues. With 0 bases removed from V and 0 bases from J, the gap between germline ends came to 9 bases.

The rearrangement uses TRBV5-6 and TRBJ2-1; 8 nucleotides line up with TRBD2. Germline V gene sequence: CDR1 SGHDT, CDR2 YYEEEE. The CDR3 has 15 residues. J gave up 5 bases and V 1 base, and 5 bases lay outside the gene matches. In DNA form, the CDR3 reads TGTGCCAGCAGCTTGTCCCGGGGGGGCCACAATGAGCAGTTCTTC. Protein sequence: CASSLSRGGHNEQFF.

The chain joins TRBV6-1 to TRBJ1-5, with TRBD1 as a possible D gene (5 bases). This CDR3 has 16 residues. V was trimmed by 2 bases and J by 2 bases, leaving 13 bases between them. Germline V gene sequence: CDR1 MNHNS, CDR2 SASEGT. The CDR3 DNA follows: TGTGCCAGCAGTGAATATGGCAGGGAGGGCAATCAGCCCCAGCATTTT. Its protein is CASSEYGREGNQPQHF.

The chain couples TRBV4-3 to TRBJ2-5, with a possible D match to TRBD2 (5 bases). The CDR3 consists of 13 residues. Per germline, CDR1 LGHNA and CDR2 YSLEER. Trimming removed 6 bases from V and 6 bases from J, with 14 bases in between. For the CDR3, the DNA is TGCGCCAGCAGTCCCACCCCCGGGAAGACCCAGTACTTC. It translates to CASSPTPGKTQYF.

The rearrangement links TRBV4-3 to TRBJ1-3; D perhaps matches TRBD1 (5 bases). The CDR3 runs to 17 residues. The V gene lost 0 bases and the J gene lost 6 bases, with 18 bases spanning the gap. The germline V gene has CDR1 LGHNA and CDR2 YSLEER. CDR3 in DNA: TGCGCCAGCAGCCAAGATAGACCGGGACGGATATTAAACACCATATATTTT. Protein sequence: CASSQDRPGRILNTIYF.

This chain connects TRBV5-1 to TRBJ2-3; D remains ambiguous. V lost 3 bases to trimming and J lost 0 bases, with 14 bases between them. The CDR3 runs to 16 residues. Germline V gene data show CDR1 as SGHRS and CDR2 as YFSETQ. The CDR3 DNA reads TGCGCCAGCAGCTCCCCGCTAGGTGCCAGCACAGATACGCAGTATTTT. Translation: CASSSPLGASTDTQYF.

This clone was counted a single time. The chain links TRBV19 to TRBJ2-2; D unresolved. Trimming removed 1 base from V and 6 bases from J, with 6 bases in between. The germline CDR1 and CDR2 sequences are LNHDA and SQIVND (reference sequence). This CDR3 comprises 13 residues. The CDR3 nucleotides are TGTGCCAGTAGTATAGGAGCTCCCGGGGAGCTGTTTTTT. This translates into CASSIGAPGELFF.

V usage is TRBV7-2 and J usage is TRBJ2-3; 10 positions match TRBD2. Looked up from germline, CDR1 is SGHTA and CDR2 is FQGNSA. CDR3 length: 18 amino acids. Trimming at V came to 3 bases and at J to 0 bases, leaving 9 bases not matched to a gene. The CDR3: CASSFGEPAGGSTDTQYF. CDR3 coding DNA: TGTGCCAGCAGCTTCGGGGAGCCAGCGGGGGGGAGCACAGATACGCAGTATTTT.

V gene TRBV30 combines with J gene TRBJ2-6; perhaps TRBD1 as D (6 bases). The CDR3 extends over 16 amino acids. V was pared by 3 bases and J by 2 bases, with 14 bases between. Germline loops: CDR1 GTSNPN, CDR2 SVGIG (reference sequence). The CDR3 DNA reads TGTGCCTGGAGAGGTGGACGGACAGCTGGGGCCAACGTCCTGACTTTC. Protein product: CAWRGGRTAGANVLTF.